These 30 T cell receptor beta chains were sequenced from one sample in a study of cytomegalovirus exposure and HLA in healthy donors (dated by TCRdb to 2016 to 2017). The library was obtained by the immunoSEQ multiplex PCR assay. A mixture of 60 forward primers for TCR Vbeta segments and 13 reverse primers for TCR Jbeta segments was used in the multiplex PCR. The clones in this table, taken by TCRdb from immuneACCESS, are in-frame only. Not every clone is retained; where verified, under half of the shortfall comes from an unresolved V gene, and the cause of the rest is unknown. This sample's clone table shows roughly 140,000 clones. Less than 3% of the sample is held by the ten biggest clonotypes. Specimen: PBMCs. These receptors came from a man aged 35 to 55 in good health and CMV-seronegative.

The chain recombines TRBV7-3 with TRBJ1-3; tentative D call: TRBD1 (6 bases). V was trimmed by 5 bases and J by 9 bases, leaving 20 bases between them. Germline CDR1 is SGHTA and CDR2 is FQGTGA. CDR3 length: 15 residues. CDR3 bases: TGTGCCAGCAGCACCAACCCAGGGGAACAGGTCACCATATATTTT. This codes for CASSTNPGEQVTIYF.

The rearrangement joins TRBV7-9 to TRBJ2-7; tentatively, D is TRBD2 (6 bases). This CDR3 has 15 amino acids. Germline values: CDR1 SEHNR, CDR2 FQNEAQ (reference sequence). The V and J ends lost 2 bases and 2 bases respectively, with 13 bases between them. CDR3 DNA: TGTGCCAGCAGCTTAACCGCGGGGCAACCCTACGAGCAGTACTTC. This gives the protein CASSLTAGQPYEQYF. The variable domain in full, completed from reference TRBV7-9 and TRBJ2-7, reads DTGVSQNPRHKITKRGQNVTFRCDPISEHNRLYWYRQTLGQGPEFLTYFQNEAQLEKSRLLSDRFSAERPKGSFSTLEIQRTEQGDSAMYLCASSLTAGQPYEQYFGPGTRLTVT.

The chain uses TRBV25-1 and TRBJ1-1, with D maybe TRBD1 (5 bases). The germline V gene encodes CDR1 MGHDK and CDR2 SYGVNS. This CDR3 is 14 amino acids long. Trimming cost V 7 bases and J 0 bases, with 12 bases left between them. The CDR3 DNA reads TGTGCCAGCAACGGACGGACACTGAACACTGAAGCTTTCTTT. Protein sequence: CASNGRTLNTEAFF.

The chain uses TRBV7-9 and TRBJ2-1, with a possible D match to TRBD2 (5 bases). CDR1 is SEHNR and CDR2 is FQNEAQ in the germline V gene (reference sequence). V was shortened by 1 base and J by 9 bases, with 10 bases between the two germline ends. This CDR3 is built from 13 residues. CDR3 bases: TGTGCCAGCAGCTTAGAATCAAGCGGTGAGCAGTTCTTC. Its translation is CASSLESSGEQFF.

The chain joins TRBV9 to TRBJ1-2; D may be TRBD1 (6 bases). Germline assignment: CDR1 SGDLS and CDR2 YYNGEE. CDR3 size: 14 residues. V dropped 3 bases and J dropped 2 bases, with 11 bases sitting between them. The CDR3 loop is CASSALGQNYGYTF. The CDR3 DNA is TGTGCCAGCAGCGCCCTAGGACAGAACTATGGCTACACCTTC.

This chain uses TRBV5-1 with TRBJ2-3, with 15 bases matching TRBD2. Per germline, CDR1 SGHRS and CDR2 YFSETQ. This CDR3 contains 17 residues. V dropped 4 bases and J dropped 2; count of bases not matched to a gene: 5. The CDR3 DNA reads TGCGCCAGCAGCGGGGGGACTAGCGGGGGGAACACAGATACGCAGTATTTT. As protein: CASSGGTSGGNTDTQYF.

The J gene is TRBJ2-2, the V gene TRBV2; D uncertain. Germline V gives CDR1 SNHLY, CDR2 FYNNEI. The CDR3 is 13 amino acids. Trimming pared 4 bases from V and 2 bases from J, leaving 5 bases between. Written as DNA, the CDR3 is TGTGCCAGCAGTGGACTCAACACCGGGGAGCTGTTTTTT. As protein: CASSGLNTGELFF.

The genes are TRBV7-2 and TRBJ1-5; possible D gene TRBD1, 5 bases. CDR3 length equals 15 residues. The V end was cut by 6 bases, the J end by 3 bases, with 15 bases between. Germline CDR1 and CDR2: SGHTA and FQGNSA. The CDR3 spells CASSPQVSANQPQHF. The CDR3 bases are TGTGCCAGCAGTCCACAGGTTTCTGCCAATCAGCCCCAGCATTTT.

The chain combines TRBV7-9 with TRBJ1-1; no clear D. Trimming stripped 2 bases from V and 1 base from J, with 11 bases between. CDR1 is SEHNR, CDR2 FQNEAQ, per germline (reference sequence). This CDR3 contains 15 residues. Here the CDR3 reads CASSLSGITNTEAFF. CDR3 coding DNA: TGTGCCAGCAGCTTATCGGGAATAACGAACACTGAAGCTTTCTTT.

The genes are TRBV9 and TRBJ2-5, with 12 bases fitting TRBD2. The CDR3 is 16 residues long. CDR1 is SGDLS, CDR2 YYNGEE, per germline. With 3 bases clipped from V and 4 bases from J, the junction kept 7 bases outside the gene matches. DNA of the CDR3: TGTGCCAGCAGCGACCGCCTAGCGGGGGGGCTAGAGACCCAGTACTTC. This translates into CASSDRLAGGLETQYF. Together with reference TRBV9 and TRBJ2-5, the CDR3 gives the full variable domain: DSGVTQTPKHLITATGQRVTLRCSPRSGDLSVYWYQQSLDQGLQFLIQYYNGEERAKGNILERFSAQQFPDLHSELNLSSLELGDSALYFCASSDRLAGGLETQYFGPGTRLLVL.

The rearrangement uses TRBV27 and TRBJ2-1; 7 bases fit TRBD2. CDR1 and CDR2 (germline): MNHEY, SMNVEV (reference sequence). The trim removed 4 bases at V and 6 bases at J, leaving 12 bases unmatched. The CDR3 extends over 16 amino acids. The CDR3 DNA reads as TGTGCCAGCAGTTCTCAAAGTCCGGGACTAACCAATGAGCAGTTCTTC. Translated, it gives CASSSQSPGLTNEQFF.

The chain combines TRBV19 with TRBJ2-2; a weak D match, TRBD1 (5 bases). V was clipped by 1 base and J by 4 bases, with 13 bases between them. The CDR3 sequence is 16 residues long. Germline V CDR1 and CDR2: LNHDA, SQIVND (reference sequence). CDR3 nucleotides: TGTGCCAGTAGTATAGGTCGACAGACCTCCACCGGGGAGCTGTTTTTT. Its translation: CASSIGRQTSTGELFF.

The chain uses TRBV5-1 and TRBJ2-7; possible D gene TRBD2, 6 bases. Looked up from germline, CDR1 is SGHRS and CDR2 is YFSETQ. This CDR3 has 14 residues. The V end was cut by 0 bases, the J end by 3 bases, with 10 bases between. This chain's CDR3 is CASSLGQGGYEQYF. The CDR3 coding sequence is TGCGCCAGCAGCTTGGGTCAGGGAGGCTACGAGCAGTACTTC.

V gene TRBV18 combines with J gene TRBJ1-2, with 9 bases lining up with TRBD1. CDR1 and CDR2 (germline): KGHSH, LQKENI. The CDR3 sequence is 16 residues long. V lost 5 bases to trimming and J lost 4 bases; unmatched junction nucleotides: 11. The CDR3 DNA is TGTGCCAGCTCAGATTCCGGGACAGGGTATCTCTATGGCTACACCTTC. Translated: CASSDSGTGYLYGYTF.

The V and J genes are TRBV4-3 and TRBJ1-3; D might be TRBD1 (5 bases). V lost 1 base and J lost 2, with 12 bases in between. CDR1 is LGHNA, CDR2 YSLEER, per germline. The CDR3 consists of 16 residues. This CDR3 is CASSQVYQGTGNTIYF. The CDR3 coding sequence is TGCGCCAGCAGCCAAGTGTATCAGGGAACTGGAAACACCATATATTTT.

The genes are TRBV7-9 and TRBJ2-5, with TRBD1 identical over 10 bases. CDR3 length equals 16 residues. Germline values: CDR1 SEHNR, CDR2 FQNEAQ (reference sequence). J lost 0 bases, V lost 5 bases, and 6 bases had no gene match. CDR3 bases: TGTGCCAGCAGCGTCGGGGACAGGGGACACCAAGAGACCCAGTACTTC. Protein: CASSVGDRGHQETQYF.

The CDR3 bases are TGTGCCAGCAGCCTGAAAGGACAGACGAACACCGGGGAGCTGTTTTTT. This codes for CASSLKGQTNTGELFF. The V gene is TRBV13, the J gene TRBJ2-2; possibly TRBD1 for D (6 bases). The germline V gene has CDR1 PRHDT and CDR2 FYEKMQ (reference sequence). Trimming cost V 5 bases and J 0 bases, with 13 bases left between them. The CDR3 is 16 residues long.

The genes are TRBV28 and TRBJ1-5, with TRBD1 as a possible D gene (5 bases). The CDR3 totals 16 residues. Germline values: CDR1 MDHEN, CDR2 SYDVKM. V dropped 3 bases and J dropped 2 bases, with 14 bases sitting between them. As DNA, the CDR3 is TGTGCCAGCAGTTTTTCCCCACAGGCCGGCAATCAGCCCCAGCATTTT. Residues: CASSFSPQAGNQPQHF.

The chain couples TRBV9 to TRBJ2-1; tentative D call: TRBD2 (6 bases). Germline CDR1 is SGDLS and CDR2 is YYNGEE. This CDR3 comprises 16 residues. V lost 4 bases, J lost 2 bases, and 16 bases lay in between. The CDR3 bases are TGTGCCAGCAGCTACTCAGTGGCGGGGACCTACAATGAGCAGTTCTTC. Translation gives CASSYSVAGTYNEQFF. The full variable domain, in which reference TRBV9 and TRBJ2-1 provide the parts outside the CDR3, is DSGVTQTPKHLITATGQRVTLRCSPRSGDLSVYWYQQSLDQGLQFLIQYYNGEERAKGNILERFSAQQFPDLHSELNLSSLELGDSALYFCASSYSVAGTYNEQFFGPGTRLTVL.

As DNA, the CDR3 is TGTGCCAGCAGGTTCGGCCTCGGCCGGGGACAGGGGCCCAACGTCCTGACTTTC. As protein: CASRFGLGRGQGPNVLTF. This rearrangement joins TRBV7-2 to TRBJ2-6; 10 nucleotides agree with TRBD1. V lost 6 bases and J lost 8; bases outside the gene matches: 16. The CDR3 contains 18 residues. Germline CDR1 reads SGHTA; CDR2 reads FQGNSA.

The chain is built from TRBV29-1 and TRBJ1-1, with TRBD1 as a possible D gene (6 bases). From germline, CDR1 is SQVTM and CDR2 ANQGSEA. The CDR3 covers 14 residues. The germline V and J ends were trimmed by 4 bases and 1 base, with 13 bases remaining between them. The CDR3, as DNA: TGCAGCGTTGCATGGCAGGGGAGGAACACTGAAGCTTTCTTT. It yields the protein CSVAWQGRNTEAFF. Combining the CDR3 with reference TRBV29-1 and TRBJ1-1 gives the whole variable domain SAVISQKPSRDICQRGTSLTIQCQVDSQVTMMFWYRQQPGQSLTLIATANQGSEATYESGFVIDKFPISRPNLTFSTLTVSNMSPEDSSIYLCSVAWQGRNTEAFFGQGTRLTVV.

The chain employs TRBV7-2 and TRBJ2-3; TRBD2 matches at 7 bases. This CDR3 comprises 13 residues. V lost 1 base and J lost 6; bases outside the gene matches: 1. Looked up from germline, CDR1 is SGHTA and CDR2 is FQGNSA. The CDR3 bases are TGTGCCAGCAGCTTAGGGCGGGGGGATACGCAGTATTTT. It translates to CASSLGRGDTQYF.

The chain combines TRBV28 with TRBJ1-1; unclear D gene. Looked up from germline, CDR1 is MDHEN and CDR2 is SYDVKM. The CDR3 extends over 11 amino acids. With 11 bases removed from V and 3 bases from J, the gap between germline ends came to 10 bases. DNA of the CDR3: TGTGCCTCAAAATCGGACACTGAAGCTTTCTTT. Translated, it gives CASKSDTEAFF. The full variable domain, with the rest looked up from reference TRBV28 and TRBJ1-1, is DVKVTQSSRYLVKRTGEKVFLECVQDMDHENMFWYRQDPGLGLRLIYFSYDVKMKEKGDIPEGYSVSREKKERFSLILESASTNQTSMYLCASKSDTEAFFGQGTRLTVV.

V is TRBV6-6 and J is TRBJ2-5; a possible D gene is TRBD2 (5 bases). This CDR3 region has 12 residues. The germline V gene encodes CDR1 MNHNY and CDR2 SVGAGI (reference sequence). The ends were cut back, 2 bases at V and 7 bases at J, with 8 bases in the middle. CDR3 in amino acids: CASSYPRGTQYF. The CDR3 region has the DNA TGTGCCAGCAGTTACCCCCGGGGGACCCAGTACTTC.

The chain employs TRBV9 and TRBJ1-2; tentatively, D is TRBD1 (5 bases). Germline CDR1 and CDR2: SGDLS and YYNGEE. Trimming pared 4 bases from V and 8 bases from J, leaving 24 bases between. The CDR3 has 16 amino acids. The DNA of the CDR3 is TGTGCCAGCAGCTCTCCTATTTGGGACGCCCGGGGGGGCTACACCTTC. It codes for CASSSPIWDARGGYTF.

V and J are TRBV2 and TRBJ1-3; 8 bases line up with TRBD1. The CDR3 contains 15 residues. In germline, CDR1 is SNHLY, CDR2 FYNNEI. Trimming at V came to 5 bases and at J to 4 bases, leaving 7 bases not matched to a gene. The CDR3 region has the DNA TGTGCCAGCAGTTCTCCGGACAGGGCCGGAAACACCATATATTTT. Translation: CASSSPDRAGNTIYF.

The rearrangement joins TRBV7-3 to TRBJ2-1; D not certain. The germline CDR1 and CDR2 sequences are SGHTA and FQGTGA. V was shortened by 5 bases and J by 0 bases, with 8 bases between the two germline ends. The length of the CDR3 is 14 residues. Here the CDR3 DNA reads TGTGCCAGCAGCCAGTCCAGCTCCTACAATGAGCAGTTCTTC. Encoded protein: CASSQSSSYNEQFF.

The chain links TRBV5-1 to TRBJ1-1; tentatively, D is TRBD1 (5 bases). The germline CDR1 and CDR2 sequences are SGHRS and YFSETQ. V was trimmed by 0 bases and J by 6 bases, leaving 9 bases between them. The CDR3 totals 13 residues. CDR3: CASSLDRQAEAFF. The DNA for the CDR3 is TGCGCCAGCAGCTTGGACAGGCAGGCTGAAGCTTTCTTT.

The V gene is TRBV5-6, the J gene TRBJ2-3, with 10 bases aligning to TRBD2. Losses at the gene ends were 4 bases for V and 6 bases for J; bases not matched to a gene: 8. The CDR3 runs 15 residues. Germline values: CDR1 SGHDT, CDR2 YYEEEE. The CDR3: CASSQLAGPSDTQYF. The CDR3 bases are TGTGCCAGCAGCCAACTAGCGGGACCTTCGGATACGCAGTATTTT.

This sequence joins TRBV6-5 and TRBJ1-4; D is ambiguous. Germline V gives CDR1 MNHEY, CDR2 SVGAGI. V was cut by 6 bases and J by 0 bases, with 8 bases left in between. The CDR3 is made up of 14 amino acids. This CDR3 is CASRPSATNEKLFF. The CDR3 DNA is TGTGCCAGCAGGCCCAGTGCAACTAATGAAAAACTGTTTTTT.